Listed here are 27 T cell receptor beta chains from one sample, sequenced in a study of regulatory T cells in long-lasting Graves disease. Indicated time point: persistent/refractory GD, antithyroid drugs over 5 years with positive TRAb. Extracted RNA from PBMCs served as the source of the TCR library. CDR3-region Arm-PCR and iRepertoire HTBI primers produced the TCR beta libraries. From the multiplex PCR reads, TCRdb called clonotypes with MiXCR, one entry per CDR3 protein. The sample has 250,000 to 300,000 distinct CDR3 sequences; more than 20% are singletons. The starting material was peripheral blood mononuclear cells (PBMCs), obtained when the disease was refractory, from a patient treated with antithyroid drugs. These receptors all stem from a female donor with Graves disease.

The CDR3 spells CASSVEGLDYNEQFF. The CDR3 DNA reads TGTGCCAGCAGCGTAGAAGGTTTAGATTACAATGAGCAGTTCTTC. The chain couples TRBV7-2 to TRBJ2-1; D is unclear. The CDR3 contains 15 residues. The germline V gene encodes CDR1 SGHTA and CDR2 FQGNSA. Trimming removed 5 bases from V and 4 bases from J, with 15 bases in between.

This clonotype came up many times. The rearrangement joins TRBV27 to TRBJ2-7; TRBD1 aligns across 8 bases. CDR1 is MNHEY, CDR2 SMNVEV, per germline (reference sequence). With V trimmed by 5 bases and J by 6 bases, 27 bases remained unmatched. This CDR3 spans 20 amino acids. This CDR3 reads CASSARVTGTGGLGVGEQYF. The CDR3 DNA sequence: TGTGCCAGCAGTGCTAGGGTTACCGGGACAGGCGGCTTGGGAGTGGGCGAGCAGTACTTC.

In this sample, this clonotype turned up a few times. This chain connects TRBV15 to TRBJ2-7; D possibly corresponds to TRBD2 (5 bases). The CDR3 is 16 residues long. The germline V and J ends were trimmed by 2 bases and 0 bases, with 14 bases remaining between them. Germline CDR1 reads LNHNV; CDR2 reads YYDKDF (reference sequence). The CDR3 spells CATSRSGGSASYEQYF. CDR3 in DNA: TGTGCCACCAGCAGATCCGGAGGCTCGGCCTCCTACGAGCAGTACTTC.

This clonotype was seen a single time. The chain is built from TRBV7-2 and TRBJ2-3; 9 bases are shared with TRBD1. With V trimmed by 6 bases and J by 0 bases, 7 bases remained unmatched. The CDR3 extends over 16 amino acids. Looked up from germline, CDR1 is SGHTA and CDR2 is FQGNSA. The CDR3 DNA follows: TGTGCCAGCAGTCCAAGACAGGGGGGTAGCACAGATACGCAGTATTTT. Amino acids: CASSPRQGGSTDTQYF.

DNA of the CDR3: TGTGCCAGCAGCCAAGTTCGTTCGCCCGGGGGGGAGCAGTACTTC. Its translation is CASSQVRSPGGEQYF. This chain uses TRBV3-1 with TRBJ2-7; 7 positions match TRBD2. The V segment lost 1 base and the J segment 7 bases; nucleotides outside the gene matches: 10. Looked up from germline, CDR1 is LGHDT and CDR2 is YNNKEL (reference sequence). The CDR3 is 15 amino acids.

This clonotype was picked up a small number of times. The CDR3 nucleotides are TGCAGTGCTAGCGGTAGCGGGAGATGGGAGACCCAGTACTTC. Amino acids: CSASGSGRWETQYF. The chain uses TRBV20-1 and TRBJ2-5; 9 nucleotides align to TRBD2. Trimming at V came to 3 bases and at J to 5 bases, leaving 7 bases not matched to a gene. CDR3 size: 14 residues. Germline V gives CDR1 DFQATT, CDR2 SNEGSKA (reference sequence).

The J gene is TRBJ2-1, the V gene TRBV29-1; TRBD2 aligns across 9 bases. The V gene's germline CDR1 is SQVTM and CDR2 ANQGSEA. Trimming at V came to 7 bases and at J to 2 bases, leaving 9 bases not matched to a gene. The CDR3 length is 15 residues. DNA for the CDR3: TGCAGCGCCCAATCTATAGCGGGGGCCTACAATGAGCAGTTCTTC. As protein: CSAQSIAGAYNEQFF.

This clonotype has a count of ten or more. This chain connects TRBV6-5 to TRBJ1-2, with D unresolved. The germline CDR1 and CDR2 sequences are MNHEY and SVGAGI. V was pared by 0 bases and J by 2 bases, with 10 bases between. The CDR3 is 15 amino acids. The CDR3 protein is CASSYSLGQNYGYTF. The CDR3 coding sequence is TGTGCCAGCAGTTACTCGTTAGGCCAGAACTATGGCTACACCTTC.

Many counts were recorded for this clonotype. The rearrangement uses TRBV16 and TRBJ2-5, with D possibly being TRBD1 or TRBD2 (5 bases each). The CDR3 runs to 17 residues. V lost 0 bases and J lost 5, with 19 bases in between. Germline assignment: CDR1 KGHSY and CDR2 FQNENV. CDR3 in DNA: TGTGCCAGCAGCCAATCCGAGGCTGGCGACTGGGGGGAGACCCAGTACTTC. It yields the protein CASSQSEAGDWGETQYF.

The chain combines TRBV9 with TRBJ2-5; 8 bases are a match to TRBD1. Germline assignment: CDR1 SGDLS and CDR2 YYNGEE. Losses at the gene ends were 7 bases for V and 4 bases for J; bases not matched to a gene: 6. The CDR3 has 13 amino acids. Written as DNA, the CDR3 is TGTGCCAGCCAGACAGGGGATACAGAGACCCAGTACTTC. Residues: CASQTGDTETQYF.

This clonotype appeared a few times. The CDR3 DNA reads TGTGCCAGCGGGGGGACAGTAAACACCGGGGAGCTGTTTTTT. Translation gives CASGGTVNTGELFF. The V gene is TRBV2, the J gene TRBJ2-2, with D perhaps matching TRBD1 (7 bases). The germline V and J ends were trimmed by 8 bases and 2 bases, with 12 bases remaining between them. The CDR3 totals 14 residues. Germline V lookup: CDR1 SNHLY, CDR2 FYNNEI.

V and J are TRBV7-2 and TRBJ2-2; D is ambiguous. This CDR3 is 15 amino acids long. The germline V gene has CDR1 SGHTA and CDR2 FQGNSA. The ends were cut back, 9 bases at V and 6 bases at J, with 20 bases in the middle. CDR3 sequence: CASRPEWGGPGELFF. The CDR3 nucleotides are TGTGCCAGTAGGCCGGAATGGGGTGGTCCCGGGGAGCTGTTTTTT.

The V call is TRBV24-1, the J call TRBJ2-3; TRBD1 agrees at 9 bases. Trimming took 4 bases from V and 0 from J; bases not matched to a gene: 4. This CDR3 spans 16 amino acids. Germline V gene lookup returns CDR1 KGHDR and CDR2 SFDVKD. The CDR3 loop is CATSDPGTGSTDTQYF. The DNA for the CDR3 is TGTGCCACCAGTGACCCCGGGACAGGGAGCACAGATACGCAGTATTTT.

This chain uses TRBV20-1 with TRBJ2-7; D remains ambiguous. V gave up 2 bases and J gave up 5 bases, with 10 bases separating them. The CDR3 covers 12 residues. CDR1 and CDR2 (germline): DFQATT, SNEGSKA (reference sequence). The CDR3 bases are TGCAGTGCTAGATCCCCGTTCGACGAGCAGTACTTC. It specifies CSARSPFDEQYF.

This clonotype was observed a few times. This chain joins TRBV24-1 and TRBJ1-5; 9 bases line up with TRBD1. This CDR3 has 16 residues. The V gene's germline CDR1 is KGHDR and CDR2 SFDVKD. V shed 4 bases and J 0 bases; nucleotides not matched to a gene: 3. The DNA for the CDR3 is TGTGCCACCAGTGAATCGACAGGGGGTAGCAATCAGCCCCAGCATTTT. Its protein product is CATSESTGGSNQPQHF.

This clonotype was found many times. The genes are TRBV12-3 or TRBV12-4 and TRBJ2-2; 7 nucleotides agree with TRBD1. The CDR3 loop spans 15 amino acids. J lost 7 bases, V lost 7 bases, and 12 bases had no gene match. The CDR3 bases are TGTGCCAGCACCCTCAGCAGGGGGTATAGCGGGGAGCTGTTTTTT. The encoded protein is CASTLSRGYSGELFF.

The sample holds many counts of this clonotype. The chain is built from TRBV28 and TRBJ1-4; weak D call: TRBD1 (5 bases). V was shortened by 3 bases and J by 8 bases, with 16 bases between the two germline ends. The CDR3 runs 15 residues. Germline CDR1 MDHEN, CDR2 SYDVKM. The chain's CDR3 is CASSFIGSGDEKLFF. Written as DNA, the CDR3 is TGTGCCAGCAGTTTCATAGGGTCCGGGGACGAAAAACTGTTTTTT.

Many counts were recorded for this clonotype. The rearrangement joins TRBV12-3 or TRBV12-4 to TRBJ2-7; D perhaps matches TRBD2 (5 bases). The V end was cut by 1 base, the J end by 2 bases, with 9 bases between. The CDR3 has 14 amino acids. The CDR3 DNA reads TGTGCCAGCAGTTTAGAGCGGTCGACCTACGAGCAGTACTTC. Translated: CASSLERSTYEQYF.

This clonotype has at least ten counts. The chain uses TRBV7-6 and TRBJ2-7; tentative D call: TRBD2 (6 bases). From germline, CDR1 is SGHVS and CDR2 FNYEAQ. The CDR3 is 15 amino acids. The ends were cut back, 3 bases at V and 5 bases at J, with 17 bases in the middle. The CDR3 DNA reads TGTGCCAGCAGCTTTCGGGACTCCCCTTTTGACGAGCAGTACTTC. Its protein is CASSFRDSPFDEQYF. Supplemented by reference TRBV7-6 and TRBJ2-7, the full variable domain reads GAGVSQSPRYKVTKRGQDVALRCDPISGHVSLYWYRQALGQGPEFLTYFNYEAQQDKSGLPNDRFSAERPEGSISTLTIQRTEQRDSAMYRCASSFRDSPFDEQYFGPGTRLTVT.

This clonotype was seen at least ten times. The J gene is TRBJ2-7, the V gene TRBV27; D unclear. The ends were cut back, 4 bases at V and 5 bases at J, with 27 bases in the middle. The CDR3 loop spans 18 amino acids. In germline, CDR1 is MNHEY, CDR2 SMNVEV (reference sequence). The DNA for the CDR3 is TGTGCCAGCAGTTCCCGCTTTGTTGGGCCCATAGTTTCCAACGAGCAGTACTTC. This translates into CASSSRFVGPIVSNEQYF.

This clonotype was seen ten or more times. The genes are TRBV6-1 and TRBJ1-2; D not resolved. CDR3 length equals 12 residues. Trimming shortened V by 5 bases and J by 3 bases, and 7 bases separated the two germline ends. Germline loops: CDR1 MNHNS, CDR2 SASEGT. As DNA, the CDR3 is TGTGCCAGCAGTCCGTCCGACTATGGCTACACCTTC. It is translated as CASSPSDYGYTF.

This clonotype was recorded many times. This chain uses TRBV7-3 with TRBJ1-1, with D possibly being TRBD1 (5 bases). CDR3 length: 14 amino acids. CDR1 and CDR2 (germline): SGHTA, FQGTGA. Trimming removed 5 bases at V and 3 bases at J, with 13 bases between. CDR3 bases: TGTGCCAGCAGCCGCGGGGCGGGGGACACTGAAGCTTTCTTT. It specifies CASSRGAGDTEAFF.

The sample holds many counts of this clonotype. The CDR3 region is CASGRGKAFF. The CDR3 nucleotides are TGTGCCAGCGGACGGGGCAAAGCTTTCTTT. The chain recombines TRBV27 with TRBJ1-1; tentative D call: TRBD1 (5 bases). CDR3 length: 10 residues. Germline values: CDR1 MNHEY, CDR2 SMNVEV (reference sequence). The V end lost 8 bases, the J end lost 9 bases, and 10 bases lay between the germline ends.

The chain has TRBV30 and TRBJ1-3; unclear D gene. This CDR3 is built from 13 residues. Germline CDR1 reads GTSNPN; CDR2 reads SVGIG (reference sequence). Trimming removed 3 bases from V and 4 bases from J, with 10 bases in between. CDR3 nucleotide sequence: TGTGCCTGGAGCCCGGCTTCGGGAAACACCATATATTTT. Translating gives CAWSPASGNTIYF.

The V call is TRBV2, the J call TRBJ2-1, with D hard to call. This CDR3 spans 14 amino acids. Trimming removed 6 bases at V and 4 bases at J, with 13 bases between. Germline V gene data show CDR1 as SNHLY and CDR2 as FYNNEI. For the CDR3, the DNA is TGTGCCAGCAGAGGCACCTCGGTTTACAATGAGCAGTTCTTC. Its protein is CASRGTSVYNEQFF.

The CDR3 region has the DNA TGTGCCGCTAGCAGATGGGGGTCTGGGGCCAACGTCCTGACTTTC. This codes for CAASRWGSGANVLTF. The chain has TRBV28 and TRBJ2-6; either TRBD1 or TRBD2 may fit D (5 bases each). The CDR3 covers 15 residues. From germline, CDR1 is MDHEN and CDR2 SYDVKM. V was trimmed by 11 bases and J by 1 base, leaving 15 bases between them.

This chain links TRBV4-1 with TRBJ2-1, with 8 nucleotides matching TRBD1. The junction had 7 bases not matched to a gene; V was cut back by 4 bases and J by 2 bases. CDR1 is MGHRA and CDR2 is YSYEKL in the germline V gene. The CDR3 spans 16 residues. The CDR3 loop is CASSPRQGSAYNEQFF. CDR3 DNA: TGCGCCAGCAGCCCTCGACAGGGGTCGGCCTACAATGAGCAGTTCTTC.